Included here is one TCR beta chain sequence, with context. Isolated RNA was reverse transcribed in full, so expressed TCRB transcripts were sequenced. Sequencing used immunoSEQ multiplex PCR; TCRdb keeps in-frame clones, though not all of them. The table has roughly 240,000 clones, about 63% seen once. The record originates from a study of beta chain features in type 1 diabetes. Germline assignment: CDR1 SGHNT and CDR2 YYREEE (reference sequence). V lost 4 bases and J lost 8; bases outside the gene matches: 9. This CDR3 comprises 15 residues. This sequence originates from a man aged 30 to 39 in good health. This sequence joins TRBV5-4 and TRBJ2-1; 10 bases line up with TRBD2. Sequencing was done on a sample of naive CD4+ T cells from blood. The CDR3 nucleotides read TGTGCCAGCAGCGACCCGGGACTAGCGTGGGATGAGCAGTTCTTC. Protein: CASSDPGLAWDEQFF.